This T cell receptor beta chain came from a study of Graves' ophthalmopathy and Graves' hyperthyroidism. CDR3 length equals 13 residues. Trimming removed 3 bases at V and 4 bases at J, with 12 bases between. CDR1 GTSNPN and CDR2 SVGIG come from the germline V gene (reference sequence). For repertoire sequencing, the TCR beta CDR3 regions were amplified from RNA transcripts. The authors performed first-round RT-PCR with HTBI primers and then a second-round multiplex PCR. Each CDR3 protein gets one entry after TCRdb re-called the multiplex PCR reads with MiXCR. The table has roughly 400,000 distinct CDR3 sequences, about 16% seen once. Other autoimmune diseases, uncontrolled infections, pregnancy and lactation each led to patient exclusion. Clinical symptoms, serum thyroxine, TRAb, thyroid ultrasound and orbital computed tomography formed the basis of diagnosis. This clonotype came up many times.

The sample taken for sequencing was peripheral blood. The rearrangement links TRBV30 to TRBJ1-1; D uncertain. The sequence derives from a woman aged 18-35 years with Graves' ophthalmopathy. In nucleotides, the CDR3 is TGTGCCTGGAGCCACGATTTGGCCACTGAAGCTTTCTTT. Translation: CAWSHDLATEAFF.